Below are 27 T cell receptor beta chains sequenced from a single sample in a study of somatic mutations in cytotoxic T cells in rheumatoid arthritis. Here immunoSEQ multiplex PCR was the method, and the copy in TCRdb shows in-frame clones only, minus some. This table holds about 19,000 clones, roughly four fifths found once. Input material: CD8+ T cells sorted from blood. All receptors come from a woman aged 50 to 65 in good health.

J is TRBJ1-3 and V is TRBV7-2; maybe TRBD1 (5 bases). The CDR3 runs 17 residues. Deletions cut 5 bases from V and 0 bases from J, with 17 bases between. The germline gives CDR1 SGHTA, CDR2 FQGNSA. The CDR3 loop is CASSHPTGRPSGNTIYF. CDR3 nucleotide sequence: TGTGCCAGCAGCCACCCTACAGGCCGGCCCTCTGGAAACACCATATATTTT. Together with reference TRBV7-2 and TRBJ1-3, the CDR3 gives the full variable domain: GAGVSQSPSNKVTEKGKDVELRCDPISGHTALYWYRQSLGQGLEFLIYFQGNSAPDKSGLPSDRFSAERTGGSVSTLTIQRTQQEDSAVYLCASSHPTGRPSGNTIYFGEGSWLTVV.

The chain couples TRBV6-1 to TRBJ1-6; 11 bases align to TRBD1. Germline lookup yields CDR1 MNHNS and CDR2 SASEGT. This CDR3 region has 17 residues. V was clipped by 3 bases and J by 7 bases; unmatched bases: 8. CDR3 region: CASSDFRDRGSNSPLHF. CDR3 coding DNA: TGTGCCAGCAGTGATTTCAGGGACAGGGGGAGCAATTCACCCCTCCACTTT.

This chain joins TRBV5-5 and TRBJ2-7; 7 nucleotides line up with TRBD1. The CDR3 consists of 15 residues. The V and J ends lost 5 bases and 1 base, in that order; junction bases with no gene match: 9. In germline, CDR1 is SGHKS, CDR2 YYEKEE (reference sequence). CDR3 nucleotides: TGTGCCAGCAGTCACACAGGGGAATCGTCCTACGAGCAGTACTTC. Translating it yields CASSHTGESSYEQYF.

This clone rates as medium-sized. CDR3 sequence: CASSSGDEQYF. The CDR3 DNA reads TGTGCCAGCAGTTCCGGGGACGAGCAGTACTTC. The genes are TRBV7-6 and TRBJ2-7; D might be TRBD2 (5 bases). Trimming shortened V by 6 bases and J by 5 bases, and 8 bases separated the two germline ends. The CDR3 is made up of 11 amino acids. Looked up from germline, CDR1 is SGHVS and CDR2 is FNYEAQ.

This sequence joins TRBV6-5 and TRBJ2-3, with D uncertain. The CDR3 runs to 12 residues. Germline lookup yields CDR1 MNHEY and CDR2 SVGAGI. V lost 0 bases and J 6 bases, leaving 4 bases between the germline ends. The CDR3 DNA follows: TGTGCCAGCAGTTACTCTGGGGATACGCAGTATTTT. Amino acid sequence: CASSYSGDTQYF.

CDR3 amino acids: CASSPWTGGSTGELFF. The CDR3 DNA reads TGTGCCAGCAGCCCATGGACAGGGGGCAGTACCGGGGAGCTGTTTTTT. The genes are TRBV9 and TRBJ2-2; 11 bases are a match to TRBD1. V shed 4 bases, J shed 5 bases, and the junction held 7 bases outside the gene matches. CDR1 is SGDLS, CDR2 YYNGEE, per germline. The CDR3 sequence is 16 residues long.

This clone was found a few times. The rearrangement uses TRBV19 and TRBJ1-1, with TRBD1 matching over 9 bases. The J segment lost 4 bases and the V segment lost 5 bases, leaving 11 bases of the junction unmatched. The CDR3 runs to 16 residues. Germline V gene lookup returns CDR1 LNHDA and CDR2 SQIVND (reference sequence). The CDR3 protein is CASSVGTGRFSTEAFF. DNA of the CDR3: TGTGCCAGTAGTGTTGGGACAGGGAGATTCAGCACTGAAGCTTTCTTT. Using reference TRBV19 and TRBJ1-1 for the parts outside the CDR3, the full variable domain is DGGITQSPKYLFRKEGQNVTLSCEQNLNHDAMYWYRQDPGQGLRLIYYSQIVNDFQKGDIAEGYSVSREKKESFPLTVTSAQKNPTAFYLCASSVGTGRFSTEAFFGQGTRLTVV.

This chain joins TRBV6-1 and TRBJ1-4; D not resolved. V lost 3 bases and J 4 bases, leaving 12 bases between the germline ends. The CDR3 consists of 15 residues. CDR1 is MNHNS and CDR2 is SASEGT in the germline V gene. This chain's CDR3 is CASSEQDGNNEKLFF. CDR3 bases: TGTGCCAGCAGTGAGCAGGACGGAAATAATGAAAAACTGTTTTTT.

The chain is built from TRBV11-2 and TRBJ2-1, with 10 nucleotides matching TRBD2. Germline assignment: CDR1 SGHAT and CDR2 FQNNGV. V was clipped by 3 bases and J by 9 bases; unmatched bases: 8. This CDR3 spans 15 amino acids. DNA of the CDR3: TGTGCCAGCAGCTTTTCCGGGCTAGCGGGAGTTGAGCAGTTCTTC. Its protein is CASSFSGLAGVEQFF.

The CDR3 region has the DNA TGTGCCAGCAGCCCACCCGGAGGGGAGACCCAGTACTTC. Its translation is CASSPPGGETQYF. The chain couples TRBV7-9 to TRBJ2-5; maybe TRBD2 (6 bases). This CDR3 has 13 amino acids. With 5 bases removed from V and 5 bases from J, the gap between germline ends came to 12 bases. Germline V gives CDR1 SEHNR, CDR2 FQNEAQ (reference sequence).

The V gene is TRBV9, the J gene TRBJ1-5, with 7 bases identical to TRBD1. After removal of 3 bases from V and 6 bases from J, the junction contained 3 bases not matched to a gene. Germline CDR1 is SGDLS and CDR2 is YYNGEE. The length of the CDR3 is 13 residues. The CDR3 sequence is CASSEGAGQPQHF. The CDR3 region has the DNA TGTGCCAGCAGCGAGGGGGCGGGTCAGCCCCAGCATTTT.

The rearrangement links TRBV4-2 to TRBJ2-1; perhaps D is TRBD1 or TRBD2 (5 bases each). Germline loops: CDR1 LGHNA, CDR2 YNFKEQ. This CDR3 contains 15 residues. Trimming removed 1 base from V and 4 bases from J, with 11 bases in between. Here the CDR3 reads CASSQAGGGYNEQFF. In DNA, the CDR3 is TGTGCCAGCAGCCAAGCTGGGGGTGGGTACAATGAGCAGTTCTTC.

V and J are TRBV7-2 and TRBJ2-7; D is unclear. This CDR3 has 13 amino acids. Germline CDR1 SGHTA, CDR2 FQGNSA. V was shortened by 5 bases and J by 2 bases, with 10 bases between the two germline ends. The CDR3, as DNA: TGTGCCAGCAGCCCCGCCAGCACCTACGAGCAGTACTTC. Its protein product is CASSPASTYEQYF.

This clone is classed as medium-sized. This chain links TRBV11-2 with TRBJ2-1; 8 positions match TRBD2. The CDR3 totals 14 residues. Germline values: CDR1 SGHAT, CDR2 FQNNGV. J gave up 9 bases and V 7 bases, and 11 bases lay outside the gene matches. For the CDR3, the DNA is TGTGCCAGCACCAAAGCCGGGACTAGGGTTGAGCAGTTCTTC. Encoded protein: CASTKAGTRVEQFF.

The CDR3 bases are TGTGCCAGCAGCCCAAAGGAGCAGTACTTC. Translating it yields CASSPKEQYF. This sequence joins TRBV27 and TRBJ2-7; D ambiguous. Trimming pared 6 bases from V and 7 bases from J, leaving 7 bases between. Germline assignment: CDR1 MNHEY and CDR2 SMNVEV (reference sequence). CDR3 length: 10 residues.

This chain connects TRBV4-2 to TRBJ1-5; no clear D gene. Germline V gives CDR1 LGHNA, CDR2 YNFKEQ. CDR3 length: 14 amino acids. The V gene lost 0 bases and the J gene lost 3 bases, with 6 bases spanning the gap. The CDR3 bases are TGTGCCAGCAGCCAAGAAGTCAACAATCAGCCCCAGCATTTT. This encodes CASSQEVNNQPQHF.

The J gene is TRBJ2-7, the V gene TRBV6-6, with TRBD1 identical over 8 bases. Germline V gene sequence: CDR1 MNHNY, CDR2 SVGAGI (reference sequence). J lost 4 bases, V lost 6 bases, and 11 bases had no gene match. This CDR3 has 15 residues. The CDR3 sequence: CASSLDRGREYEQYF. CDR3 nucleotides: TGTGCCAGCAGCCTCGACAGGGGACGGGAGTACGAGCAGTACTTC.

V is TRBV7-9 and J is TRBJ1-1; possibly TRBD1 for D (5 bases). Trimming cost V 3 bases and J 3 bases, with 8 bases left between them. The CDR3 has 13 residues. Germline V gene data show CDR1 as SEHNR and CDR2 as FQNEAQ (reference sequence). This CDR3 is CASSLSQDTEAFF. Written as DNA, the CDR3 is TGTGCCAGCAGCTTGTCACAGGACACTGAAGCTTTCTTT.

This clone was found a few times. The J gene is TRBJ2-1, the V gene TRBV7-8, with D possibly matching TRBD2 (5 bases). This CDR3 comprises 14 residues. Germline loops: CDR1 SGHVS, CDR2 FQNEAQ. The V and J ends lost 2 bases and 3 bases respectively, with 8 bases between them. CDR3 coding DNA: TGTGCCAGCAGCTTACGCCGGGACTACAATGAGCAGTTCTTC. Amino acid sequence: CASSLRRDYNEQFF.

The gene calls are TRBV6-8 and TRBJ2-7; TRBD2 aligns across 11 bases. The CDR3 has 17 residues. CDR1 and CDR2 from the germline V gene are MNHGY and SAAAGT. Germline trimming cut 2 bases from V and 3 bases from J; bases unmatched to any gene: 9. The CDR3 loop is CASSYTLPTSGIYEQYF. The CDR3 bases are TGTGCCAGCAGTTACACCCTGCCGACTAGCGGGATCTACGAGCAGTACTTC.

This clone showed up just once. This chain joins TRBV5-4 and TRBJ2-5, with D perhaps assigned TRBD1 or TRBD2 (5 bases each). Judging by the DNA end, TRBJ2-7 fits better; the J call may be wrong. This CDR3 has 14 amino acids. Looked up from germline, CDR1 is SGHNT and CDR2 is YYREEE (reference sequence). DNA of the CDR3: TGTGCCAGCAGCTTGGAGGCAGGGAGTTACGAGCAGTACTTC. It yields the protein CASSLEAGSYEQYF.

This rearrangement joins TRBV4-2 to TRBJ2-5; D possibly uses TRBD1 or TRBD2 (6 bases each). The CDR3 spans 15 residues. V was pared by 0 bases and J by 4 bases, with 12 bases between. Germline assignment: CDR1 LGHNA and CDR2 YNFKEQ. This chain's CDR3 is CASSQDLTGAETQYF. DNA for the CDR3: TGTGCCAGCAGCCAAGATCTCACGGGGGCAGAGACCCAGTACTTC.

V is TRBV19 and J is TRBJ1-3; 11 positions agree with TRBD1. The J segment lost 4 bases and the V segment lost 6 bases, leaving 5 bases of the junction unmatched. From germline, CDR1 is LNHDA and CDR2 SQIVND (reference sequence). This CDR3 has 15 residues. The chain's CDR3 is CASSWTGGMGNTIYF. CDR3 DNA sequence: TGTGCCAGTAGCTGGACAGGGGGCATGGGAAACACCATATATTTT.

J is TRBJ2-4 and V is TRBV6-5, with 9 positions matching TRBD2. There are 15 residues in the CDR3. J gave up 9 bases and V 2 bases, and 8 bases lay outside the gene matches. Germline-derived CDR1 and CDR2 are MNHEY and SVGAGI. The CDR3 is CASSYVRGGIGIQYF. The CDR3 DNA sequence: TGTGCCAGCAGTTACGTGCGGGGGGGTATTGGCATTCAGTACTTC.

This clone appeared a single time. The chain joins TRBV30 to TRBJ2-7, with unresolved D. The germline V and J ends were trimmed by 0 bases and 2 bases, with 5 bases remaining between them. Germline V gene lookup returns CDR1 GTSNPN and CDR2 SVGIG (reference sequence). The CDR3 contains 12 residues. Here the CDR3 DNA reads TGTGCCTGGAGTGTGGCCGCCTACGAGCAGTACTTC. Its translation: CAWSVAAYEQYF.

The rearrangement joins TRBV6-5 to TRBJ2-7; D is ambiguous. This CDR3 contains 10 residues. Between the trimmed V and J ends, which lost 6 bases and 6 bases, there was a span of 6 bases. CDR1 is MNHEY, CDR2 SVGAGI, per germline. The CDR3 sequence: CASRGSEQYF. The CDR3 DNA reads TGTGCCAGCAGGGGATCCGAGCAGTACTTC.

This rearrangement joins TRBV7-9 to TRBJ2-2; TRBD2 agrees at 7 bases. Germline CDR1 is SEHNR and CDR2 is FQNEAQ (reference sequence). This CDR3 contains 13 residues. The V gene end was trimmed by 5 bases and the J gene end by 7 bases; junction bases not matched to a gene: 4. The CDR3 DNA is TGTGCCAGCAGCCCGGCGGGGGTCGGGGAGCTGTTTTTT. Its protein product is CASSPAGVGELFF. Together with reference TRBV7-9 and TRBJ2-2, the CDR3 gives the full variable domain: DTGVSQNPRHKITKRGQNVTFRCDPISEHNRLYWYRQTLGQGPEFLTYFQNEAQLEKSRLLSDRFSAERPKGSFSTLEIQRTEQGDSAMYLCASSPAGVGELFFGEGSRLTVL.